This T cell receptor (beta chain) was identified during a study of blood T cells in healthy people across ages. Whole-study findings and limits: The unsorted PBMCs prevented any conclusive comparison of naive versus antigen-experienced cells.

Peripheral blood samples of around 11 milliliters were drawn from each donor. PCR was performed a second time for roughly 7 to 12 cycles using a sample-barcoded 5' primer and a J-beta primer mix. Every individual sample yielded 2.5 million or more paired-end reads (each containing CDR3). TCRdb re-analysed the 5' RACE reads in MiXCR, keeping a single row per CDR3 protein. The sample carries 1.5 million to 2 million distinct CDR3 sequences, roughly 27% recorded once. CDR3 length equals 18 residues. CDR1 and CDR2 (germline): MGHDK, SYGVNS. V shed 2 bases and J 0 bases; nucleotides not matched to a gene: 10. This clonotype was observed at least ten times. Its specificity is not known.

V is TRBV25-1 and J is TRBJ2-7; 10 bases agree with TRBD2. The receptor was isolated from a woman in her 30s in good health. Sequencing was done on a sample of blood. The CDR3 DNA sequence: TGTGCCAGCAGTGAAGAGCTAGCGGGAGCAAGGAGCTCCTACGAGCAGTACTTC. Protein: CASSEELAGARSSYEQYF.